The clone carrying this T cell receptor (beta chain) was observed at least ten times. What it binds is not known. The sample originates from a study of neurological immune-mediated disorders. Study findings and constraints: HTLV-1-associated myelopathy displayed the greatest TCR clonal expansion, and multiple sclerosis exhibited the smallest, lower than that of healthy controls.

Sample time point: longitudinal time-point 1 (baseline). MiXCR was run by TCRdb on the 5' RACE reads, yielding one entry per CDR3 protein. The table records about 49,000 distinct CDR3 sequences, 9% to 10% of them present only once. This TCR was sampled from a woman between 40 and 50 years old in good health. Sequenced sample: PBMCs.

The CDR3 nucleotides read TGTGCCAGCAGCTTGTTGGAGGGACAGCTAAACACTGAAGCTTTCTTT. This translates into CASSLLEGQLNTEAFF. The genes are TRBV7-3 and TRBJ1-1; 7 bases are a match to TRBD1. The CDR3 extends over 16 amino acids. With 3 bases clipped from V and 2 bases from J, the junction kept 9 bases outside the gene matches. The germline V gene has CDR1 SGHTA and CDR2 FQGTGA.